Presented here are 25 T cell receptor beta chains from one specimen sequenced in a study of T-cell reconstitution after alpha-beta-depleted transplantation in children. As it was prepared, the TCRbeta library received unique molecular identifiers. TCRdb reanalysed the PCR reads using MiXCR and keeps one entry per CDR3 protein. The table lists 120,000 to 150,000 distinct CDR3 sequences, about 8.8% of them singletons. The sequencing used PBMCs, mostly from graft donor cells, collected 180 days after TCRalphabeta/CD19-depleted stem cell transplant. The receptors were sampled from a female patient aged 2 to 10 who had a stem cell transplant for congenital amegakaryocytic thrombocytopenia, so the T cells may come from the graft donor.

Only a few counts were recorded for this clonotype. The chain is built from TRBV20-1 and TRBJ2-5, with D possibly TRBD2 on 5 matching bases. CDR3 length equals 14 residues. The ends were cut back, 3 bases at V and 1 base at J, with 12 bases in the middle. CDR1 is DFQATT, CDR2 SNEGSKA, per germline (reference sequence). The CDR3 is CSARGDTIQETQYF. In nucleotides, the CDR3 is TGCAGTGCTAGGGGAGACACAATCCAAGAGACCCAGTACTTC.

This clonotype was seen ten or more times. The J gene is TRBJ2-6, the V gene TRBV29-1; a weak D match, TRBD1 (5 bases). From germline, CDR1 is SQVTM and CDR2 ANQGSEA. Trimming took off 6 bases at V and 0 bases at J, with 12 bases between the two ends. The CDR3 spans 15 residues. The CDR3 loop reads CSVRTKTSGANVLTF. Written as DNA, the CDR3 is TGCAGCGTACGGACAAAAACCTCTGGGGCCAACGTCCTGACTTTC.

The chain has TRBV15 and TRBJ2-1, with 8 bases that match TRBD1. Trimming removed 1 base from V and 1 base from J; junction bases left unmatched: 9. The germline V gene has CDR1 LNHNV and CDR2 YYDKDF (reference sequence). CDR3 length: 18 residues. In DNA form, the CDR3 reads TGTGCCACCAGCAGAGTAGGTACCGGGACAGGTTCCTACAATGAGCAGTTCTTC. Translated, it gives CATSRVGTGTGSYNEQFF.

In its sample, this clonotype was seen many times. This sequence joins TRBV27 and TRBJ2-2; D gene ambiguous. The germline V and J ends were trimmed by 2 bases and 3 bases, with 7 bases remaining between them. In germline, CDR1 is MNHEY, CDR2 SMNVEV (reference sequence). The CDR3 is made up of 14 amino acids. The CDR3 loop is CASSLALYTGELFF. In DNA form, the CDR3 reads TGTGCCAGCAGTTTAGCGTTGTACACCGGGGAGCTGTTTTTT.

In its sample, this clonotype was seen a few times. The CDR3 nucleotides read TGTGCCAGCAGTCGGGGGGCGGGAGTCTCCTACGAGCAGTACTTC. Translating gives CASSRGAGVSYEQYF. The rearrangement links TRBV7-8 to TRBJ2-7, with D perhaps matching TRBD2 (7 bases). The ends were cut back, 6 bases at V and 0 bases at J, with 15 bases in the middle. Germline CDR1 SGHVS, CDR2 FQNEAQ. CDR3 size: 15 residues. Full variable domain (outside the CDR3, taken from reference TRBV7-8 and TRBJ2-7): GAGVSQSPRYKVAKRGQDVALRCDPISGHVSLFWYQQALGQGPEFLTYFQNEAQLDKSGLPSDRFFAERPEGSVSTLKIQRTQQEDSAVYLCASSRGAGVSYEQYFGPGTRLTVT.

Many counts were recorded for this clonotype. The chain couples TRBV24-1 to TRBJ2-1, with 8 nucleotides matching TRBD2. Germline trimming cut 3 bases from V and 0 bases from J; bases unmatched to any gene: 0. The V gene's germline CDR1 is KGHDR and CDR2 SFDVKD. CDR3 length: 15 amino acids. The CDR3 loop is CATSDSGSSYNEQFF. The CDR3, as DNA: TGTGCCACCAGTGATAGCGGGAGCTCCTACAATGAGCAGTTCTTC.

The chain joins TRBV3-1 to TRBJ2-6, with 7 bases lining up with TRBD1. Germline trimming cut 0 bases from V and 1 base from J; bases unmatched to any gene: 12. The germline CDR1 and CDR2 sequences are LGHDT and YNNKEL (reference sequence). The CDR3 runs 20 residues. The CDR3 bases are TGTGCCAGCAGCCAAGAAAGGGGGCTAGACCTCGCATCTGGGGCCAACGTCCTGACTTTC. Protein: CASSQERGLDLASGANVLTF.

V is TRBV12-3 or TRBV12-4 and J is TRBJ1-2; D is unclear. The V and J ends lost 1 base and 0 bases respectively, with 9 bases between them. The CDR3 has 15 amino acids. The CDR3 DNA sequence: TGTGCCAGCAGTTTAGTGGCTGGCGCTAACTATGGCTACACCTTC. This codes for CASSLVAGANYGYTF.

The chain couples TRBV3-1 to TRBJ2-1; 7 bases map to TRBD2. Germline assignment: CDR1 LGHDT and CDR2 YNNKEL (reference sequence). The CDR3 sequence is 13 residues long. V trimming: 4 bases; J trimming: 13 bases; junction bases outside the gene matches: 10. CDR3 in amino acids: CASSPTLAGDQFF. The CDR3 bases are TGTGCCAGCAGCCCTACTTTAGCGGGTGACCAGTTCTTC.

This clonotype has ten or more counts. The chain carries TRBV28 and TRBJ1-1; D unresolved. The CDR3 is 14 residues long. V was pared by 3 bases and J by 2 bases, with 10 bases between. Germline CDR1 MDHEN, CDR2 SYDVKM. CDR3 sequence reads: CASSFWLGNTEAFF. DNA of the CDR3: TGTGCCAGCAGTTTTTGGCTGGGAAACACTGAAGCTTTCTTT.

This clonotype has a count of ten or more. The chain employs TRBV6-5 and TRBJ2-1, with 14 bases lining up with TRBD2. The CDR3 contains 16 residues. With V trimmed by 5 bases and J by 7 bases, 7 bases remained unmatched. Germline CDR1 and CDR2: MNHEY and SVGAGI. CDR3 region: CASSRLAGGPMNEQFF. The CDR3 nucleotides read TGTGCCAGCAGTCGACTAGCGGGAGGGCCAATGAATGAGCAGTTCTTC.

The table lists this clonotype with many counts. The genes are TRBV12-3 or TRBV12-4 and TRBJ2-5, with TRBD1 identical over 7 bases. The trim removed 3 bases at V and 3 bases at J, leaving 1 base unmatched. The CDR3 consists of 13 residues. CDR3 protein: CASSFTGEETQYF. The CDR3 coding sequence is TGTGCCAGCAGTTTTACAGGGGAAGAGACCCAGTACTTC.

In its sample, this clonotype was seen many times. The chain employs TRBV28 and TRBJ2-6, with unresolved D. CDR3 size: 15 residues. V was pared by 6 bases and J by 0 bases, with 9 bases between. Germline CDR1 MDHEN, CDR2 SYDVKM. The CDR3 is CASRPRSSGANVLTF. For the CDR3, the DNA is TGTGCCAGCAGGCCGAGGAGCTCTGGGGCCAACGTCCTGACTTTC.

This clonotype was seen many times. V is TRBV5-1 and J is TRBJ2-2, with D possibly matching TRBD2 (5 bases). Germline V CDR1 and CDR2: SGHRS, YFSETQ. The CDR3 is 13 amino acids. Trimming took 4 bases from V and 9 from J, leaving 13 bases between them. The CDR3: CASSGGPARELFF. The CDR3, as DNA: TGCGCCAGCAGCGGAGGACCCGCCAGGGAGCTGTTTTTT.

This clonotype was counted between two and nine times. The chain combines TRBV12-3 or TRBV12-4 with TRBJ2-1; 16 bases are a match to TRBD2. The CDR3 is made up of 16 amino acids. V shed 6 bases and J 8 bases; nucleotides not matched to a gene: 7. In nucleotides, the CDR3 is TGTGCCAGCAGCTCCGGGACTAGCGGGGGGGCCTATGAGCAGTTCTTC. The encoded protein is CASSSGTSGGAYEQFF.

The chain links TRBV29-1 to TRBJ1-4; D is perhaps TRBD1 (5 bases). This CDR3 has 11 residues. V was pared by 4 bases and J by 6 bases, with 6 bases between. Germline loops: CDR1 SQVTM, CDR2 ANQGSEA. The CDR3: CSVVGDEKLFF. The CDR3, as DNA: TGCAGCGTTGTGGGGGATGAAAAACTGTTTTTT.

This clonotype was counted ten times or more. V is TRBV6-5 and J is TRBJ2-7, with TRBD2 matching over 8 bases. Germline CDR1 is MNHEY and CDR2 is SVGAGI. This CDR3 spans 15 amino acids. Trimming at V came to 4 bases and at J to 5 bases, leaving 10 bases not matched to a gene. The CDR3, as DNA: TGTGCCAGCAGTTTCAGAGCGGGGGAGAAGGACGAGCAGTACTTC. It translates to CASSFRAGEKDEQYF.

This clonotype was detected only a few times. The rearrangement links TRBV5-1 to TRBJ2-2; D perhaps matches TRBD1 (6 bases). Trimming left V 5 bases short and J 6 bases short, with 17 bases between. Per germline, CDR1 SGHRS and CDR2 YFSETQ. The CDR3 extends over 15 amino acids. The CDR3 DNA is TGCGCCAGCAGTCTTCAGGGGCGTTGGGCCGGGGAGCTGTTTTTT. It translates to CASSLQGRWAGELFF.

This clonotype was counted many times. A junction boundary mismatches the germline segment, possibly from a read error. DNA for the CDR3: TGTGCCAGCAGTGAGCGGGCGACAGGGGGTTCCTCCGAGCAGTACTTC. Its protein product is CASSERATGGSSEQYF. The chain employs TRBV6-1 and TRBJ2-7, with 9 bases lining up with TRBD1. The CDR3 covers 16 residues. In germline, CDR1 is MNHNS, CDR2 SASEGT.

This clonotype was picked up many times. The chain uses TRBV20-1 and TRBJ2-2; 12 bases line up with TRBD1. V gave up 5 bases and J gave up 5 bases; unmatched junction bases: 6. CDR1 is DFQATT, CDR2 SNEGSKA, per germline (reference sequence). The length of the CDR3 is 15 residues. CDR3 nucleotide sequence: TGCAGTGCTCCGGGACAGGGGGCTGAGACCGGGGAGCTGTTTTTT. Amino acid sequence: CSAPGQGAETGELFF.

This clonotype has ten or more counts. The J gene is TRBJ1-4, the V gene TRBV7-9; no firm D call. This CDR3 has 14 amino acids. CDR1 SEHNR and CDR2 FQNEAQ come from the germline V gene (reference sequence). Trimming stripped 2 bases from V and 6 bases from J, with 10 bases between. The CDR3: CASSLSGVDEKLFF. The CDR3 DNA reads TGTGCCAGCAGCTTATCCGGAGTTGATGAAAAACTGTTTTTT. Filled out from reference TRBV7-9 and TRBJ1-4, the complete variable domain reads DTGVSQNPRHKITKRGQNVTFRCDPISEHNRLYWYRQTLGQGPEFLTYFQNEAQLEKSRLLSDRFSAERPKGSFSTLEIQRTEQGDSAMYLCASSLSGVDEKLFFGSGTQLSVL.

This clonotype was seen repeatedly, ten times or more. The chain employs TRBV20-1 and TRBJ2-7; D is undetermined. Germline CDR1 reads DFQATT; CDR2 reads SNEGSKA (reference sequence). The V and J ends lost 2 bases and 5 bases respectively, with 4 bases between them. CDR3 length: 10 amino acids. CDR3 protein: CSARSNEQYF. CDR3 DNA sequence: TGCAGTGCTAGATCTAACGAGCAGTACTTC.

At least ten counts were recorded for this clonotype. The chain combines TRBV5-4 with TRBJ2-3; 12 nucleotides match TRBD2. V lost 1 base and J lost 3; bases outside the gene matches: 6. The CDR3 spans 17 residues. Germline V gives CDR1 SGHNT, CDR2 YYREEE (reference sequence). CDR3 amino acids: CASSLWLAGGHTDTQYF. The CDR3, as DNA: TGTGCCAGCAGCTTGTGGCTAGCGGGGGGGCATACAGATACGCAGTATTTT. Full variable domain (outside the CDR3, taken from reference TRBV5-4 and TRBJ2-3): ETGVTQSPTHLIKTRGQQVTLRCSSQSGHNTVSWYQQALGQGPQFIFQYYREEENGRGNFPPRFSGLQFPNYSSELNVNALELDDSALYLCASSLWLAGGHTDTQYFGPGTRLTVL.

In this sample, this clonotype turned up many times. The CDR3 protein is CASSLTGTKSTDTQYF. The CDR3 nucleotides are TGCGCCAGCAGCTTGACCGGGACAAAAAGCACAGATACGCAGTATTTT. This sequence joins TRBV5-1 and TRBJ2-3, with D possibly being TRBD1 (6 bases). CDR3 length: 16 residues. Germline CDR1 SGHRS, CDR2 YFSETQ. V shed 1 base and J shed 0 bases, with 12 bases lying between them.

This chain uses TRBV5-1 with TRBJ1-3; D is unresolved. Trimming took 4 bases from V and 1 from J, leaving 15 bases between them. CDR3 length: 16 residues. Germline CDR1 is SGHRS and CDR2 is YFSETQ. The CDR3 loop reads CASSRREARSGNTIYF. The DNA for the CDR3 is TGCGCCAGCAGCCGCCGAGAGGCCCGGTCTGGAAACACCATATATTTT.